This passage covers 5 T cell receptor beta chains from one sample sequenced in a study of regulatory T cells in long-lasting Graves disease. Time point here: newly diagnosed GD, antithyroid drugs for less than 3 months. Scientists built the TCR library using RNA that was extracted from PBMCs. In building TCR beta libraries, iRepertoire HTBI primers were used together with Arm-PCR of CDR3 regions. TCRdb analysed the multiplex PCR reads with MiXCR anew, one entry per CDR3 protein. The data hold around 250,000 distinct CDR3 sequences, with roughly 18% observed a single time. Another study also made use of these data, one on T cells in Graves' hyperthyroidism and ophthalmopathy.

The sequencing used peripheral blood mononuclear cells (PBMCs), collected at new diagnosis, from a patient treated with antithyroid drugs. These receptors originate from a woman younger than 45 with Graves disease.

This clonotype was counted many times. The V and J genes are TRBV2 and TRBJ1-5, with D possibly being TRBD1 (6 bases). The CDR3 totals 14 residues. From germline, CDR1 is SNHLY and CDR2 FYNNEI. V lost 7 bases and J 4 bases, leaving 14 bases between the germline ends. The CDR3 DNA reads as TGTGCCAGCACCAACAGGGAGGGTAATCAGCCCCAGCATTTT. Residues: CASTNREGNQPQHF.

This clonotype was recorded many times. V gene TRBV6-2 or TRBV6-3 combines with J gene TRBJ2-1; the D is unclear. The V end lost 3 bases, the J end lost 4 bases, and 10 bases lay between the germline ends. The germline V gene has CDR1 MNHEY and CDR2 SVGEGT. The CDR3 length is 14 residues. This chain's CDR3 is CASSYTLGYNEQFF. The CDR3, as DNA: TGTGCCAGCAGTTATACGCTCGGGTACAATGAGCAGTTCTTC.

The CDR3 sequence: CSVLAYQETQYF. CDR3 in DNA: TGCAGCGTACTAGCGTACCAAGAGACCCAGTACTTC. The chain is built from TRBV29-1 and TRBJ2-5; 7 bases align to TRBD2. The CDR3 has 12 residues. CDR1 and CDR2 (germline): SQVTM, ANQGSEA. V dropped 6 bases and J dropped 0; count of bases not matched to a gene: 1.

At least ten counts were recorded for this clonotype. J is TRBJ2-7 and V is TRBV2; D call uncertain. The V gene's germline CDR1 is SNHLY and CDR2 FYNNEI. The CDR3 has 13 amino acids. V dropped 7 bases and J dropped 2 bases, with 12 bases sitting between them. The CDR3 nucleotides are TGTGCCAGCACCCCGACACTAACCTACGAGCAGTACTTC. It specifies CASTPTLTYEQYF.

The gene calls are TRBV4-1 and TRBJ2-7; D remains unclear. The V gene's germline CDR1 is MGHRA and CDR2 YSYEKL. The CDR3 spans 17 residues. The V end was cut by 0 bases, the J end by 2 bases, with 17 bases between. The DNA for the CDR3 is TGCGCCAGCAGCCAAGATTTGGACGAGAGTGCCCCCTACGAGCAGTACTTC. It codes for CASSQDLDESAPYEQYF.